A selection of T cell receptor beta chains follows, all from one sample in a study of CD8+ T cells in alopecia areata. Profiling relied on immunoSEQ multiplex PCR, and the TCRdb table lists in-frame clones only, not all of them. The sample has some 99,000 clones, nearly 45% seen once. The sequencing sample was made of CD4+ T cells sorted from blood. The source is a human donor with alopecia areata. Both conserved end residues are part of each CDR3. The order of the fields is D gene, V gene, J gene, CDR3 protein. The D gene is left open where the match is weak.

d_call: -; v_call: TRBV19; j_call: TRBJ2-1; cdr3_aa: CASSATIEQFF
d_call: -; v_call: TRBV30; j_call: TRBJ2-1; cdr3_aa: CAWSVPRLSGEQFF
d_call: TRBD2; v_call: TRBV29-1; j_call: TRBJ2-7; cdr3_aa: CSVFSRLAGGGEQYF
d_call: -; v_call: TRBV29-1; j_call: TRBJ1-4; cdr3_aa: CSVEIPGNEKLFF
d_call: -; v_call: TRBV6-5; j_call: TRBJ1-5; cdr3_aa: CASSLDSNQPQHF
d_call: -; v_call: TRBV29-1; j_call: TRBJ2-7; cdr3_aa: CSVKAQGREVKQYF
d_call: -; v_call: TRBV30; j_call: TRBJ1-1; cdr3_aa: CARRSGRIGNTEAFF
d_call: -; v_call: TRBV5-1; j_call: TRBJ2-7; cdr3_aa: CASSDTPAAGAHYEQYF
d_call: -; v_call: TRBV7-2; j_call: TRBJ1-1; cdr3_aa: CASSRQLNTEAFF
d_call: -; v_call: TRBV29-1; j_call: TRBJ1-1; cdr3_aa: CSVVRRMNTEAFF
d_call: -; v_call: TRBV11-3; j_call: TRBJ1-1; cdr3_aa: CASSSEPNTEAFF
d_call: TRBD1; v_call: TRBV27; j_call: TRBJ1-5; cdr3_aa: CASSIRQGIGQPQHF
d_call: -; v_call: TRBV30; j_call: TRBJ2-5; cdr3_aa: CAWSVRAGAQTQYF
d_call: TRBD2; v_call: TRBV11-2; j_call: TRBJ2-5; cdr3_aa: CASRRGVGVTKTQYF
d_call: -; v_call: TRBV5-1; j_call: TRBJ1-6; cdr3_aa: CASSVQEFNSPLHF
d_call: TRBD2; v_call: TRBV7-2; j_call: TRBJ2-7; cdr3_aa: CASSLRGSGGYEQYF
d_call: -; v_call: TRBV7-9; j_call: TRBJ2-1; cdr3_aa: CASSIQSSYNEQFF
d_call: TRBD1; v_call: TRBV29-1; j_call: TRBJ1-1; cdr3_aa: CSGGGNTEAFF
d_call: -; v_call: TRBV30; j_call: TRBJ1-2; cdr3_aa: CAWTAHNYGYTF
d_call: -; v_call: TRBV28; j_call: TRBJ1-5; cdr3_aa: CASSDSPQPQHF
d_call: -; v_call: TRBV30; j_call: TRBJ2-5; cdr3_aa: CAWSVGETQYF
d_call: -; v_call: TRBV9; j_call: TRBJ2-6; cdr3_aa: CASSVMGSGANVLTF
d_call: TRBD2; v_call: TRBV29-1; j_call: TRBJ2-1; cdr3_aa: CSATTGLAQRGEQFF